A single sample gave rise to the 7 T cell receptor beta chains below, sequenced in a study of T cells in narcolepsy (dated by TCRdb to 2016 to 2019). Receptors were amplified or captured by the immunoSEQ multiplex PCR assay. As stored in TCRdb, this immuneACCESS dataset retains in-frame rearrangements with V and J assigned. A fraction of the clones does not appear; measured against another copy, unresolved V genes explain less than half of the discrepancy, and the remainder lacks a known reason. The sample table lists over 25,000 clones, approximately 79% of them with a count of one. Of the sample, approximately 6.3% is held by the ten largest clones. Sequenced sample: memory (CD45RA-) CD4+ T cells from blood. The cell subset or site label of this sample denotes: memory T cells sorted ex vivo from peripheral blood. The receptors were gathered from a human donor in good health.

This clone was detected once. V and J are TRBV19 and TRBJ2-1; D possibly uses TRBD1 or TRBD2 (7 bases each). The CDR3 length is 17 residues. V was cut by 5 bases and J by 7 bases, with 24 bases left in between. CDR1 is LNHDA and CDR2 is SQIVND in the germline V gene (reference sequence). The chain's CDR3 is CASSPWRGGRGGNEQFF. The CDR3 DNA reads as TGTGCCAGTAGTCCCTGGCGAGGGGGCCGGGGAGGGAATGAGCAGTTCTTC.

The J gene is TRBJ2-5, the V gene TRBV7-6, with D possibly matching TRBD1 (5 bases). The V and J ends lost 2 bases and 5 bases respectively, with 21 bases between them. CDR1 is SGHVS, CDR2 FNYEAQ, per germline. There are 17 residues in the CDR3. CDR3: CASSLLTRPTVGETQYF. CDR3 DNA: TGTGCCAGCAGCTTATTAACTCGCCCGACAGTCGGTGAGACCCAGTACTTC.

The genes are TRBV4-2 and TRBJ2-7, with 9 nucleotides matching TRBD2. The CDR3 consists of 14 residues. The germline V gene has CDR1 LGHNA and CDR2 YNFKEQ. With 4 bases clipped from V and 6 bases from J, the junction kept 7 bases outside the gene matches. This CDR3 is CASSRGRGGFEQYF. The CDR3 DNA follows: TGTGCCAGCAGCCGTGGGCGGGGGGGCTTCGAGCAGTACTTC.

The rearrangement links TRBV29-1 to TRBJ1-2, with D hard to call. CDR1 is SQVTM, CDR2 ANQGSEA, per germline. The CDR3 spans 11 residues. Trimming removed 7 bases from V and 5 bases from J, with 11 bases in between. Here the CDR3 DNA reads TGCAGCGGGGTAGACGGATATGGCTACACCTTC. Its translation: CSGVDGYGYTF.

This clone has only one observation. The rearrangement uses TRBV2 and TRBJ2-1, with no clear D. Germline V gene lookup returns CDR1 SNHLY and CDR2 FYNNEI. There are 16 residues in the CDR3. Trimming stripped 0 bases from V and 15 bases from J, with 24 bases between. Written as DNA, the CDR3 is TGTGCCAGCAGTGAAGCGGTAGTTTCCTTTCAACCTGAACGGTTCTTC. It is translated as CASSEAVVSFQPERFF. The full variable domain, completed using reference TRBV2 and TRBJ2-1, is EPEVTQTPSHQVTQMGQEVILRCVPISNHLYFYWYRQILGQKVEFLVSFYNNEISEKSEIFDDQFSVERPDGSNFTLKIRSTKLEDSAMYFCASSEAVVSFQPERFFGPGTRLTVL.

The J gene is TRBJ1-1, the V gene TRBV2; no firm D call. The CDR3 loop spans 15 amino acids. V lost 6 bases, J lost 0 bases, and 14 bases lay in between. Per the germline V gene, CDR1 is SNHLY and CDR2 is FYNNEI. CDR3 sequence (DNA): TGTGCCAGCAGCCCCCTACTATTTATGAACACTGAAGCTTTCTTT. Its protein is CASSPLLFMNTEAFF.

This clone was detected only once. The chain recombines TRBV7-8 with TRBJ2-7; possibly TRBD2 for D (7 bases). The CDR3 spans 17 residues. The germline CDR1 and CDR2 sequences are SGHVS and FQNEAQ. V was shortened by 5 bases and J by 0 bases, with 20 bases between the two germline ends. The DNA of the CDR3 is TGTGCCAGCAGCCCCCCGTCGGGGGGCCCGAGCTCCTACGAGCAGTACTTC. Translation gives CASSPPSGGPSSYEQYF.